This T cell receptor beta chain comes out of a study of glioma-infiltrating T cells after dendritic cell vaccination. For the study at large: At biweekly intervals, patients got three intradermal dendritic cell vaccine injections.

Up to about 2 ug genomic DNA was used for TCRB CDR3 amplification. Clones were read by immunoSEQ multiplex PCR, and TCRdb kept only the in-frame ones, dropping some. The data contain approximately 91,000 clones, roughly 77% of them singletons. The junction had 2 bases not matched to a gene; V was cut back by 3 bases and J by 6 bases. This CDR3 has 13 amino acids. CDR1 and CDR2 (germline): LNHDA, SQIVND (reference sequence). Time point in this sample: after dendritic cell vaccination, including at tumor progression/relapse. Patients had residual fresh-frozen tumor tissue and more than two years of survival data. Blood PBMC samples: pre-vaccination, two weeks post third vaccination, and at tumor progression.

The chain combines TRBV19 with TRBJ2-1; 7 bases are a match to TRBD2. The receptor was derived from a human donor with glioblastoma. The source was blood, collected after dendritic cell vaccination. Here the CDR3 reads CASSIWTSNEQFF. DNA for the CDR3: TGTGCCAGTAGTATCTGGACTAGCAATGAGCAGTTCTTC.